This T cell receptor beta chain was obtained from a study of OX40 agonist ivuxolimab in advanced cancers. This CDR3 is built from 12 residues. With 5 bases removed from V and 3 bases from J, the gap between germline ends came to 8 bases. Germline V gene data show CDR1 as SGHTA and CDR2 as FQGNSA. Profiling relied on immunoSEQ multiplex PCR, and the TCRdb table lists in-frame clones only, not all of them. The data show approximately 90,000 clones, more than 70% seen once. Material: CD4+ or CD8+ T cells sorted from blood, obtained in a trial of the OX40 agonist ivuxolimab. V is TRBV7-2 and J is TRBJ2-7, with a weak D call TRBD1 (5 bases). The sequence was collected from an adult with an advanced solid tumor such as melanoma, head and neck, liver or kidney cancer. CDR3 sequence reads: CASSDQGYEQYV. CDR3 DNA sequence: TGTGCCAGCAGCGACCAGGGCTACGAGCAGTACGTC.